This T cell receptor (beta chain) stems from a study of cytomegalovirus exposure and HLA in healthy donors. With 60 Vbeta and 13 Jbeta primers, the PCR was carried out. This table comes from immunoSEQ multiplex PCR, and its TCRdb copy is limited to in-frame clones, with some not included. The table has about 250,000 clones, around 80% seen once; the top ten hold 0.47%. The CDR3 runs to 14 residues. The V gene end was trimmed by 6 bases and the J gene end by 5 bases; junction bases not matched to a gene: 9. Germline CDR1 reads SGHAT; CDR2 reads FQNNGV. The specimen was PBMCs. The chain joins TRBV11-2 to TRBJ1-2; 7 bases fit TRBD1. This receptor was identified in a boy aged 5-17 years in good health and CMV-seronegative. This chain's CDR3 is CASSPKGTAYGYTF. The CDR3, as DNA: TGTGCCAGCAGTCCGAAGGGGACAGCTTATGGCTACACCTTC.